Given below is one T cell receptor beta chain in context. Germline CDR1 reads SGHVS; CDR2 reads FNYEAQ. V lost 1 base, J lost 3 bases, and 10 bases stayed unmatched. The CDR3 totals 18 residues. The data stem from a study of blood T cell repertoires in COVID-19. Study background: Some COVID-19 samples were acute and others convalescent; all came from the United States, Italy and Spain. The analysed material was cDNA or gDNA that came from T cells, B-cell-depleted T cells, or PBMCs.

Per the original data handling: Quantification of nucleated cells was approximated via reference gene primer amplification. Profiled with immunoSEQ multiplex PCR; TCRdb holds only in-frame clones, not every one. The D gene and trimming were derived from the DNA, and the V and J assignments and clone size from that table. The data show some 78,000 clones, approximately 91% seen once. What was sequenced was peripheral blood. This clonotype originated in a man in his 70s with active or convalescent COVID-19. The gene calls are TRBV7-6 and TRBJ1-3, with TRBD1 identical over 9 bases. The CDR3 protein is CASSLERTGVLIGNTIYF. The DNA of the CDR3 is TGTGCCAGCAGCTTAGAAAGGACAGGGGTTTTGATTGGAAACACCATATATTTT.